A selection of T cell receptor beta chains follows, all from one sample in a study of blood T cell repertoires in COVID-19. Clones were read by immunoSEQ multiplex PCR, and TCRdb kept only the in-frame ones, dropping some. This sample has over 200,000 clones; approximately 88% occur once, and the top ten carry approximately 3.7%. Material for sequencing was PBMCs or T cells enriched from blood (not recorded which). The receptors come from a woman aged 30 to 39 who had been exposed to COVID-19. Both conserved end residues are part of each CDR3. Each record gives: D gene, CDR3 length, V gene, clone size, J gene, CDR3 protein, CDR3 DNA. The D gene is left open where the match is weak. Some rows have no size entry. The others give once, few or many, or a class for an expanded clone.

D: NA; length: 17; V: TRBV5-5; size: NA; J: TRBJ1-2; CDR3: CASSLGGFGGTNYGYTF; DNA: TGTGCCAGCAGCTTGGGAGGTTTTGGAGGCACAAACTATGGCTACACCTTC
D: NA; length: 15; V: TRBV19; size: NA; J: TRBJ1-2; CDR3: CASAADARTAYGYTF; DNA: TGTGCCAGTGCGGCAGACGCTAGAACTGCCTATGGCTACACCTTC
D: NA; length: 14; V: TRBV18; size: NA; J: TRBJ2-7; CDR3: CASSLRDIQYEQYF; DNA: TGTGCCAGCTCACTCCGGGACATCCAGTACGAGCAGTACTTC
D: NA; length: 14; V: TRBV6-1; size: NA; J: TRBJ2-7; CDR3: CASSESGPPYEQYF; DNA: TGTGCCAGCAGTGAGTCAGGGCCCCCCTACGAGCAGTACTTC
D: NA; length: 14; V: TRBV6-5; size: NA; J: TRBJ1-2; CDR3: CASSVLGGDYGYTF; DNA: TGTGCCAGCAGCGTCCTGGGGGGGGACTATGGCTACACCTTC
D: TRBD1; length: 15; V: TRBV5-1; size: NA; J: TRBJ2-1; CDR3: CASSPTGEAYNEQFF; DNA: TGCGCCAGCAGCCCGACAGGGGAAGCCTACAATGAGCAGTTCTTC
D: NA; length: 15; V: TRBV19; size: NA; J: TRBJ1-1; CDR3: CASSIGDRRNTEAFF; DNA: TGTGCCAGTAGTATAGGAGACAGGCGGAACACTGAAGCTTTCTTT
D: NA; length: 14; V: TRBV9; size: NA; J: TRBJ1-1; CDR3: CASSVRGGGTEAFF; DNA: TGTGCCAGCAGCGTACGGGGAGGCGGCACTGAAGCTTTCTTT
D: TRBD2; length: 16; V: TRBV4-1; size: NA; J: TRBJ2-1; CDR3: CASSQERLAGTNEQFF; DNA: TGCGCCAGCAGCCAAGAGCGGCTAGCGGGGACCAATGAGCAGTTCTTC
D: NA; length: 15; V: TRBV11-3; size: NA; J: TRBJ2-7; CDR3: CASSLGTGSSYEQYF; DNA: TGTGCCAGCAGCTTAGGAACCGGGAGCTCCTACGAGCAGTACTTC
D: NA; length: 15; V: TRBV4-1; size: NA; J: TRBJ1-5; CDR3: CASSQAGGSNQPQHF; DNA: TGCGCCAGCAGCCAAGCTGGGGGCAGTAATCAGCCCCAGCATTTT
D: TRBD1; length: 13; V: TRBV2; size: NA; J: TRBJ1-5; CDR3: CASSERGGKPQHF; DNA: TGTGCCAGCAGTGAGCGAGGGGGCAAGCCCCAGCATTTT
D: NA; length: 13; V: TRBV15; size: NA; J: TRBJ2-1; CDR3: CATSRGTERERFF; DNA: TGTGCCACCAGCAGGGGGACAGAGCGGGAGCGGTTCTTC
D: TRBD1; length: 14; V: TRBV10-3; size: NA; J: TRBJ1-1; CDR3: CAIGMTGGRTEAFF; DNA: TGTGCCATCGGAATGACAGGGGGGAGAACTGAAGCTTTCTTT
D: NA; length: 13; V: TRBV12-3/TRBV12-4; size: NA; J: TRBJ1-1; CDR3: CASSLWQNTEAFF; DNA: TGTGCCAGCAGTTTATGGCAGAACACTGAAGCTTTCTTT
D: TRBD2; length: 17; V: TRBV7-9; size: NA; J: TRBJ2-3; CDR3: CASSLVLAGGGPDTQYF; DNA: TGTGCCAGCAGCTTAGTACTAGCGGGAGGGGGCCCAGATACGCAGTATTTT
D: NA; length: 16; V: TRBV28; size: few; J: TRBJ1-5; CDR3: CASSLFQGYSNQPQHF; DNA: TGTGCCAGCAGTTTATTCCAGGGGTATAGCAATCAGCCCCAGCATTTT
D: NA; length: 14; V: TRBV5-5; size: NA; J: TRBJ1-1; CDR3: CASSRNRANTEAFF; DNA: TGTGCCAGCAGCCGTAACAGGGCGAACACTGAAGCTTTCTTT
D: NA; length: 15; V: TRBV6-5; size: NA; J: TRBJ2-2; CDR3: CASSLDRMGTGELFF; DNA: TGTGCCAGCAGTCTAGACAGGATGGGCACCGGGGAGCTGTTTTTT
D: TRBD2; length: 16; V: TRBV5-1; size: NA; J: TRBJ2-5; CDR3: CASSLDPAGLGETQYF; DNA: TGCGCCAGCAGCTTGGATCCAGCGGGACTCGGAGAGACCCAGTACTTC
D: TRBD1; length: 16; V: TRBV5-1; size: NA; J: TRBJ1-2; CDR3: CASSFLAPGQDYGYTF; DNA: TGCGCCAGCAGCTTTTTGGCTCCGGGACAGGACTATGGCTACACCTTC
D: NA; length: 15; V: TRBV5-1; size: once; J: TRBJ2-1; CDR3: CASSLDAGKGNEQFF; DNA: TGCGCCAGCAGCTTGGACGCGGGAAAAGGGAATGAGCAGTTCTTC
D: NA; length: 16; V: TRBV10-3; size: NA; J: TRBJ2-3; CDR3: CAIRSSRGFGTDTQYF; DNA: TGTGCCATCAGATCCTCCAGGGGATTCGGCACAGATACGCAGTATTTT
D: TRBD2; length: 15; V: TRBV15; size: NA; J: TRBJ2-1; CDR3: CATSPGRGTLNEQFF; DNA: TGTGCCACCAGCCCAGGGAGGGGTACCCTCAATGAGCAGTTCTTC
D: NA; length: 14; V: TRBV7-4; size: NA; J: TRBJ2-5; CDR3: CASSLAGAGETQYF; DNA: TGTGCCAGCAGCTTAGCGGGAGCGGGAGAGACCCAGTACTTC
D: NA; length: 14; V: TRBV5-1; size: NA; J: TRBJ1-1; CDR3: CASSPGRTGEGAFF; DNA: TGCGCCAGCAGTCCCGGTCGTACAGGAGAAGGCGCTTTCTTT
D: TRBD2; length: 16; V: TRBV28; size: NA; J: TRBJ2-3; CDR3: CASNGRTSGRGDTQYF; DNA: TGTGCCAGCAACGGACGGACTAGCGGGAGGGGAGATACGCAGTATTTT
D: NA; length: 12; V: TRBV3-1/TRBV3-2; size: NA; J: TRBJ2-5; CDR3: CASSHRGETQYF; DNA: TGTGCCAGCAGCCATCGGGGAGAGACCCAGTACTTC
D: TRBD2; length: 14; V: TRBV27; size: NA; J: TRBJ2-7; CDR3: CASKLADRSYEQYF; DNA: TGTGCCAGCAAACTAGCGGATCGCTCCTACGAGCAGTACTTC
D: NA; length: 15; V: TRBV5-4; size: once; J: TRBJ1-1; CDR3: CASSPWQGPGTEAFF; DNA: TGTGCCAGCAGCCCCTGGCAGGGGCCGGGCACTGAAGCTTTCTTT
D: NA; length: 15; V: TRBV11-2; size: NA; J: TRBJ2-7; CDR3: CASSPKRSATYEQYF; DNA: TGTGCCAGCAGCCCCAAGAGGTCAGCTACCTACGAGCAGTACTTC
D: TRBD2; length: 16; V: TRBV19; size: NA; J: TRBJ2-5; CDR3: CASSLGLAGGQETQYF; DNA: TGTGCCAGTAGCCTTGGACTAGCGGGAGGACAAGAGACCCAGTACTTC
D: NA; length: 15; V: TRBV30; size: NA; J: TRBJ1-6; CDR3: CAWSPTVTYNSPLHF; DNA: TGTGCCTGGAGTCCTACAGTAACCTATAATTCACCCCTCCACTTT
D: NA; length: 17; V: TRBV9; size: NA; J: TRBJ2-5; CDR3: CASSVASQGKGQETQYF; DNA: TGTGCCAGCAGCGTAGCCTCCCAGGGTAAAGGCCAAGAGACCCAGTACTTC
D: NA; length: 11; V: TRBV4-1; size: NA; J: TRBJ2-1; CDR3: CASSPGNEQFF; DNA: TGCGCCAGCAGCCCAGGGAATGAGCAGTTCTTC
D: TRBD2; length: 16; V: TRBV27; size: NA; J: TRBJ2-3; CDR3: CASSPRTSGRSDTQYF; DNA: TGTGCCAGCAGTCCAAGGACTAGCGGGAGGTCAGATACGCAGTATTTT
D: TRBD1; length: 16; V: TRBV19; size: NA; J: TRBJ1-5; CDR3: CASSPGQGAGSQPQHF; DNA: TGTGCCAGTAGTCCTGGACAGGGGGCGGGTAGTCAGCCCCAGCATTTT
D: NA; length: 18; V: TRBV9; size: NA; J: TRBJ2-2; CDR3: CASSVGPVGGFRTGELFF; DNA: TGTGCCAGCAGCGTAGGTCCTGTGGGAGGATTCCGAACCGGGGAGCTGTTTTTT
D: TRBD1; length: 15; V: TRBV18; size: NA; J: TRBJ2-7; CDR3: CASSPEGAWTYEQYF; DNA: TGTGCCAGCTCACCAGAGGGGGCATGGACCTACGAGCAGTACTTC
D: NA; length: 17; V: TRBV2; size: once; J: TRBJ2-1; CDR3: CASSEYPPSGYNNEQFF; DNA: TGTGCCAGCAGTGAATACCCCCCGTCGGGTTACAACAATGAGCAGTTCTTC
D: NA; length: 15; V: TRBV2; size: NA; J: TRBJ2-7; CDR3: CASSAILDPSYEQYF; DNA: TGTGCCAGCAGTGCAATTCTAGATCCGTCCTACGAGCAGTACTTC
D: TRBD1; length: 16; V: TRBV28; size: NA; J: TRBJ1-3; CDR3: CASSRAQGAGGNTIYF; DNA: TGTGCCAGCAGTCGCGCCCAGGGGGCGGGAGGAAACACCATATATTTT
D: NA; length: 13; V: TRBV6-6; size: NA; J: TRBJ1-5; CDR3: CASRPSTHQPQHF; DNA: TGTGCCAGCAGACCCTCTACTCATCAGCCCCAGCATTTT
D: NA; length: 15; V: TRBV15; size: NA; J: TRBJ2-7; CDR3: CATSRARESSYEQYF; DNA: TGTGCCACCAGCAGAGCAAGGGAGAGCTCCTACGAGCAGTACTTC
D: NA; length: 14; V: TRBV28; size: NA; J: TRBJ2-7; CDR3: CASSLQGTTYEQYF; DNA: TGTGCCAGCAGTTTACAGGGGACAACCTACGAGCAGTACTTC
D: NA; length: 15; V: TRBV25-1; size: NA; J: TRBJ1-6; CDR3: CASTGGAGWNSPLHF; DNA: TGTGCCAGCACTGGGGGGGCAGGCTGGAATTCACCCCTCCACTTT
D: TRBD1; length: 12; V: TRBV30; size: NA; J: TRBJ1-2; CDR3: CAWVQGRRGYTF; DNA: TGTGCCTGGGTACAGGGGCGGCGAGGCTACACCTTC
D: TRBD1; length: 15; V: TRBV7-4; size: NA; J: TRBJ1-2; CDR3: CASSPRWTGFYGYTF; DNA: TGTGCCAGCAGCCCCCGATGGACAGGGTTCTATGGCTACACCTTC
D: NA; length: 14; V: TRBV10-3; size: NA; J: TRBJ1-5; CDR3: CAISVDKGSQTQHF; DNA: TGTGCCATCAGTGTTGACAAAGGTTCCCAGACCCAGCATTTT
D: TRBD2; length: 16; V: TRBV11-2; size: NA; J: TRBJ2-5; CDR3: CASSPPGTSGKETQYF; DNA: TGTGCCAGCAGCCCCCCTGGGACTAGCGGGAAAGAGACCCAGTACTTC
D: NA; length: 16; V: TRBV15; size: NA; J: TRBJ2-1; CDR3: CATSRVAGMAYNEQFF; DNA: TGTGCCACCAGCAGAGTCGCCGGGATGGCCTACAATGAGCAGTTCTTC
D: NA; length: 15; V: TRBV5-1; size: NA; J: TRBJ1-2; CDR3: CASSADSMGFYGYTF; DNA: TGCGCCAGCAGCGCGGACAGTATGGGGTTCTATGGCTACACCTTC
D: NA; length: 13; V: TRBV27; size: NA; J: TRBJ1-5; CDR3: CASSLEANQPQHF; DNA: TGTGCCAGCAGTTTAGAGGCCAATCAGCCCCAGCATTTT
D: NA; length: 15; V: TRBV19; size: once; J: TRBJ2-6; CDR3: CASSSTGTGANVLTF; DNA: TGTGCCAGTAGTAGTACAGGGACTGGGGCCAACGTCCTGACTTTC